One sample yielded the 15 T cell receptor beta chains listed below, sequenced in a study of shared clonotypes between healthy human individuals. Here immunoSEQ multiplex PCR was the method, and the copy in TCRdb shows in-frame clones only, minus some. The sample consists of about 1.1 million clones, 70% to 80% of them appearing once. Sequenced material: memory CD4+ T cells from PBMCs. Described subset: CD45RA-negative fraction. The receptors were gathered from a man aged 18-30 years in good health. Some clones in this sample may be carry-over from other donors' samples.

The chain carries TRBV6-1 and TRBJ2-1, with no clear D. The CDR3 is made up of 11 amino acids. The V and J ends lost 5 bases and 10 bases respectively, with 9 bases between them. Germline V gives CDR1 MNHNS, CDR2 SASEGT. For the CDR3, the DNA is TGTGCCAGCAGTCCCCCACGGGAGCAGTTCTTC. Protein: CASSPPREQFF.

This clone was recorded once. The chain carries TRBV5-1 and TRBJ2-3, with D unclear. Trimming stripped 3 bases from V and 3 bases from J, with 17 bases between. Germline CDR1 and CDR2: SGHRS and YFSETQ. The CDR3 length is 16 residues. DNA for the CDR3: TGCGCCAGCAGCTACGGTTTCCTCGTCGAGACAGATACGCAGTATTTT. This codes for CASSYGFLVETDTQYF.

This clone has a handful of counts. The V and J genes are TRBV6-5 and TRBJ1-1; TRBD1 matches 9 bases. The germline V gene encodes CDR1 MNHEY and CDR2 SVGAGI. This CDR3 contains 13 residues. V shed 2 bases, J shed 11 bases, and the junction held 6 bases outside the gene matches. This CDR3 reads CASSYPGQGWAFF. Here the CDR3 DNA reads TGTGCCAGCAGTTACCCGGGACAGGGTTGGGCTTTCTTT.

The chain uses TRBV7-2 and TRBJ2-3; D perhaps matches TRBD2 (6 bases). CDR1 SGHTA and CDR2 FQGNSA come from the germline V gene. The CDR3 runs 15 residues. With 1 base removed from V and 0 bases from J, the gap between germline ends came to 8 bases. The CDR3 sequence: CASSLGLGSTDTQYF. CDR3 DNA: TGTGCCAGCAGCTTAGGACTAGGGAGCACAGATACGCAGTATTTT.

This chain joins TRBV7-2 and TRBJ2-6; 7 bases fit TRBD1. CDR3 length: 19 residues. V was pared by 2 bases and J by 0 bases, with 10 bases of the junction left unmatched. Per germline, CDR1 SGHTA and CDR2 FQGNSA. CDR3 nucleotide sequence: TGTGCCAGCAGCTTATCGTCAGGGGGTTTTAGCTCTGGGGCCAACGTCCTGACTTTC. It codes for CASSLSSGGFSSGANVLTF. Using reference TRBV7-2 and TRBJ2-6 for the parts outside the CDR3, the full variable domain is GAGVSQSPSNKVTEKGKDVELRCDPISGHTALYWYRQSLGQGLEFLIYFQGNSAPDKSGLPSDRFSAERTGGSVSTLTIQRTQQEDSAVYLCASSLSSGGFSSGANVLTFGAGSRLTVL.

The chain recombines TRBV18 with TRBJ1-2; no clear D gene. Germline V CDR1 and CDR2: KGHSH, LQKENI. The CDR3 is made up of 12 amino acids. Trimming left V 1 base short and J 6 bases short, with 6 bases between. The CDR3 region has the DNA TGTGCCAGCTCACCACGGGGTAATGGCTACACCTTC. Translated, it gives CASSPRGNGYTF.

Remarks on this clone: One end of the junction fails to match germline, which may point to a read error. The chain recombines TRBV10-3 with TRBJ1-2, with D tentatively TRBD1 (6 bases). This CDR3 comprises 14 residues. From germline, CDR1 is ENHRY and CDR2 SYGVKD. CDR3 DNA sequence: TGTGCCAGCAGTGAGGGGGGCGCAGGGTATGGCTACACCTTC. Residues: CASSEGGAGYGYTF.

The V gene is TRBV6-1, the J gene TRBJ1-5; 10 bases align to TRBD1. The CDR3 contains 18 residues. Germline CDR1 reads MNHNS; CDR2 reads SASEGT. V lost 3 bases, J lost 2 bases, and 10 bases stayed unmatched. CDR3: CASSDRDRGFMGNQPQHF. CDR3 bases: TGTGCCAGCAGTGACCGGGACAGGGGTTTTATGGGCAATCAGCCCCAGCATTTT.

This chain joins TRBV1 and TRBJ2-5; the D call in the table, TRBD2, was not verified against the DNA. TRBV1 is an annotated pseudogene. CDR3 length equals 14 residues. The CDR3 coding sequence is TGCACCAGCAGCCAAGCGACTCCTGAAGAGACCCAGTACTTC. It encodes CTSSQATPEETQYF.

V gene TRBV28 combines with J gene TRBJ2-3; D is perhaps TRBD2 (6 bases). V lost 1 base and J 2 bases, leaving 13 bases between the germline ends. Germline V gene data show CDR1 as MDHEN and CDR2 as SYDVKM. The CDR3 spans 16 residues. The CDR3 sequence: CASSLYVAGPTDTQYF. In nucleotides, the CDR3 is TGTGCCAGCAGTTTATACGTCGCGGGACCCACAGATACGCAGTATTTT. The full variable domain, completed using reference TRBV28 and TRBJ2-3, is DVKVTQSSRYLVKRTGEKVFLECVQDMDHENMFWYRQDPGLGLRLIYFSYDVKMKEKGDIPEGYSVSREKKERFSLILESASTNQTSMYLCASSLYVAGPTDTQYFGPGTRLTVL.

The gene calls are TRBV7-6 and TRBJ2-1; D is undetermined. Deletions cut 2 bases from V and 7 bases from J, with 9 bases between. The germline V gene has CDR1 SGHVS and CDR2 FNYEAQ. CDR3 length: 13 amino acids. The CDR3 here is CASSLRTANEQFF. CDR3 in DNA: TGTGCCAGCAGCTTAAGAACAGCAAATGAGCAGTTCTTC.

The rearrangement joins TRBV7-2 to TRBJ1-2; D unclear. CDR1 is SGHTA, CDR2 FQGNSA, per germline. This CDR3 has 13 residues. Trimming cost V 1 base and J 4 bases, with 7 bases left between them. This chain's CDR3 is CASSLGVGYGYTF. The CDR3 DNA follows: TGTGCCAGCAGCTTAGGAGTCGGCTATGGCTACACCTTC.

A single count supports this clone. The chain joins TRBV28 to TRBJ2-3, with D possibly TRBD2 on 5 matching bases. CDR3 size: 15 residues. The V gene's germline CDR1 is MDHEN and CDR2 SYDVKM. V lost 5 bases and J 0 bases, leaving 12 bases between the germline ends. In nucleotides, the CDR3 is TGTGCCAGCAGTCCCAGCGGCGGGAGCACAGATACGCAGTATTTT. Protein: CASSPSGGSTDTQYF.

The chain joins TRBV30 to TRBJ1-6, with a possible D match to TRBD1 (5 bases). This CDR3 spans 13 amino acids. Trimming removed 6 bases from V and 5 bases from J, with 11 bases in between. Per germline, CDR1 GTSNPN and CDR2 SVGIG (reference sequence). DNA of the CDR3: TGTGCCTGCAGGGTCCGCGATAATTCACCCCTCCACTTT. Amino acid sequence: CACRVRDNSPLHF.

This clone came up once. CDR3: CASSPRGGQGTYEQYF. For the CDR3, the DNA is TGTGCCAGCAGCCCCCGAGGCGGACAGGGGACCTACGAGCAGTACTTC. V gene TRBV11-2 combines with J gene TRBJ2-7; TRBD1 aligns across 9 bases. The germline CDR1 and CDR2 sequences are SGHAT and FQNNGV. J was trimmed by 2 bases and V by 5 bases; bases with no gene match: 10. The CDR3 totals 16 residues.